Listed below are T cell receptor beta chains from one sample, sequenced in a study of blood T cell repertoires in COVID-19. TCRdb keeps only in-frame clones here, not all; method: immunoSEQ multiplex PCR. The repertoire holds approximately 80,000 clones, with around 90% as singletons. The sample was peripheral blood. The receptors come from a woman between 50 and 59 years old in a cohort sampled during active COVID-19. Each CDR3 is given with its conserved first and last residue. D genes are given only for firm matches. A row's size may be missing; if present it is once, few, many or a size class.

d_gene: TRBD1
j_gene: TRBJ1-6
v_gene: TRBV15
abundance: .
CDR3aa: CATSREFGTGGSPLHF
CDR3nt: TGTGCCACCAGCAGAGAATTTGGGACAGGGGGTTCACCCCTCCACTTT

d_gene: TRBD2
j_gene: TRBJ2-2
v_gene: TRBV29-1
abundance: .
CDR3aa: CSVTGLLNTGELFF
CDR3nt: TGCAGCGTTACGGGACTATTGAACACCGGGGAGCTGTTTTTT

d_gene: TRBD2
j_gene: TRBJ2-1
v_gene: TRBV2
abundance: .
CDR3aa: CASSPKGLAGVEQFF
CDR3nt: TGTGCCAGCAGTCCTAAGGGACTAGCTGGGGTTGAGCAGTTCTTC

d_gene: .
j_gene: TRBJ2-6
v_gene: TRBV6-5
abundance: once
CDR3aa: CASRGGTGANVLTF
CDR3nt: TGTGCCAGCAGGGGGGGGACAGGGGCCAACGTCCTGACTTTC

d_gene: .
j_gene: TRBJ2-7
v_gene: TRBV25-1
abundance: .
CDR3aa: CASSEGRYEQYF
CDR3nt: TGTGCCAGCAGTGAAGGCAGGTACGAGCAGTACTTC

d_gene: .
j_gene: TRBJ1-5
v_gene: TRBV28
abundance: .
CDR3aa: CAQEGYSNQPQHF
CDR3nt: TGTGCCCAGGAGGGTTATAGCAATCAGCCCCAGCATTTT

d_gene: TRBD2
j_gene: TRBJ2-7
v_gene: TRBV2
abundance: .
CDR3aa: CASSAGLAGAASSYEQYF
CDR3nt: TGTGCCAGCAGTGCCGGACTAGCGGGAGCCGCGAGCTCCTACGAGCAGTACTTC

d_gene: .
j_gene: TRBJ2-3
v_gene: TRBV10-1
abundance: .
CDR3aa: CASSYSTDTQYF
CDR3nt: TGCGCCAGCAGCTATTCCACAGATACGCAGTATTTT

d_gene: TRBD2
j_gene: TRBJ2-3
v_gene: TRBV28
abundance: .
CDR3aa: CASSPGLASTDTQYF
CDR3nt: TGTGCCAGCAGTCCGGGACTAGCGAGCACAGATACGCAGTATTTT

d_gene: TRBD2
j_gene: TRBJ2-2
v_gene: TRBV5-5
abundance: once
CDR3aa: CASTRLADAGELFF
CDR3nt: TGTGCCAGCACCAGACTAGCGGATGCCGGGGAGCTGTTTTTT

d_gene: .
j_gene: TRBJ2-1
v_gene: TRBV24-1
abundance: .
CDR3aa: CATSAKGGAFSYNEQFF
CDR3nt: TGTGCCACCAGTGCGAAGGGTGGGGCCTTCTCCTACAATGAGCAGTTCTTC

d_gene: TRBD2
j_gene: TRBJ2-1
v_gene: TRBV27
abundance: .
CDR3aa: CASSSAPGTTNAYNEQFF
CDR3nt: TGTGCCAGCAGTTCGGCCCCCGGGACTACCAATGCCTACAATGAGCAGTTCTTC

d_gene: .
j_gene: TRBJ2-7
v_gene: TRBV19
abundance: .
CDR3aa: CASSPDHEAMQYF
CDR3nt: TGTGCCAGTAGCCCCGATCATGAAGCCATGCAGTACTTC

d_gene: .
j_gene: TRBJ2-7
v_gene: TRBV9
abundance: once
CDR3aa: CASSVAGPSYEQYF
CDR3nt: TGTGCCAGCAGCGTAGCAGGGCCTTCCTACGAGCAGTACTTC

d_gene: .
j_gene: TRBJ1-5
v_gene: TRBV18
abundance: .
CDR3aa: CASSPSGSGNSNQPQHF
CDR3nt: TGTGCCAGCTCACCCTCGGGAAGCGGGAATAGCAATCAGCCCCAGCATTTT

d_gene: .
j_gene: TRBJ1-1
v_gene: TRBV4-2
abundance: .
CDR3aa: CASSPPPGVNTEAFF
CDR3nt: TGTGCCAGCAGCCCTCCTCCGGGGGTGAACACTGAAGCTTTCTTT

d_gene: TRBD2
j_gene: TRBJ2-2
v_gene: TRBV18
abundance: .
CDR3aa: CASSPRTSGRWDTGELFF
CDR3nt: TGTGCCAGCTCACCACGGACTAGCGGGAGGTGGGACACCGGGGAGCTGTTTTTT

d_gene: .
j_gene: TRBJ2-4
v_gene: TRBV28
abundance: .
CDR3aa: CASNTGDSKNIQYF
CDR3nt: TGTGCCAGCAACACGGGGGACAGCAAAAACATTCAGTACTTC

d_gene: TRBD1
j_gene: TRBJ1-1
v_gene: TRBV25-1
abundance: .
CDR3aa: CASSPPGQMNTEAFF
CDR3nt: TGTGCCAGCAGCCCACCGGGACAGATGAACACTGAAGCTTTCTTT

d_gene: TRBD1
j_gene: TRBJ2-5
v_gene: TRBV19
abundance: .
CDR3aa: CASSSPGQGETQYF
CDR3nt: TGTGCCAGTAGTTCGCCGGGACAGGGAGAGACCCAGTACTTC

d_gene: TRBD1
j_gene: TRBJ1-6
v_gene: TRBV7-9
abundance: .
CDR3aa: CASSLGTGDNSPLHF
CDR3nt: TGTGCCAGCAGCTTAGGGACAGGGGACAATTCACCCCTCCACTTT

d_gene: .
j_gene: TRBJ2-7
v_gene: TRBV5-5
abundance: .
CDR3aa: CASSLQGSYEQYF
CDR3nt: TGTGCCAGCAGCTTACAGGGCTCCTACGAGCAGTACTTC

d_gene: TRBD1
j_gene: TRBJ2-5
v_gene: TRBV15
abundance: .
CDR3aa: CATSREDRARETQYF
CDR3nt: TGTGCCACCAGCAGAGAGGACAGGGCTCGGGAGACCCAGTACTTC

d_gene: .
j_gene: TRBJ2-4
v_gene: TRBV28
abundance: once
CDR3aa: CASSSIGRGLAKNIQYF
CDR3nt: TGTGCCAGCAGTTCTATAGGTCGGGGGTTAGCCAAAAACATTCAGTACTTC

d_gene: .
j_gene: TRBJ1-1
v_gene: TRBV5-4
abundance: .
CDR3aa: CASSSLPGTEAFF
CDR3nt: TGTGCCAGCAGCTCACTTCCCGGCACTGAAGCTTTCTTT

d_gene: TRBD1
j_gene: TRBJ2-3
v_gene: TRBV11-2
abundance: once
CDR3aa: CASSFNRGGTDTQYF
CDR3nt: TGTGCCAGCAGCTTTAACAGGGGTGGCACAGATACGCAGTATTTT

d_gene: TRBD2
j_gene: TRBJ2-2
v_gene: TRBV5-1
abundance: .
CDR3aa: CASSYHSAGVGTGELFF
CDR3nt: TGCGCCAGCAGCTACCACTCAGCGGGGGTAGGCACCGGGGAGCTGTTTTTT